This passage covers 11 T cell receptor beta chains from one sample sequenced in a study of T cell repertoires in cytomegalovirus infection. Their antigens remain unidentified. In TCRdb, the reads were re-called with MiXCR into one record per CDR3 protein. The sample contains a few hundred thousand distinct CDR3 sequences, roughly a third of which appear only once. Specimen: cultured PBMCs, collected from culture after CMV antigen stimulation. The receptors here all came from a human donor in good health (CMV status not recorded). Some clones in this sample may be carry-over from other donors' samples.

This sequence joins TRBV15 and TRBJ2-7, with 9 bases identical to TRBD2. With V trimmed by 1 base and J by 0 bases, 4 bases remained unmatched. Germline assignment: CDR1 LNHNV and CDR2 YYDKDF (reference sequence). This CDR3 is 16 amino acids long. The CDR3 DNA reads TGTGCCACCAGCAGAGTAAGCGGGAGGAGCTCCTACGAGCAGTACGTC. It yields the protein CATSRVSGRSSYEQYV.

V gene TRBV19 combines with J gene TRBJ2-5; TRBD1 might be the D (6 bases). Germline assignment: CDR1 LNHDA and CDR2 SQIVND (reference sequence). The CDR3 runs to 13 residues. V shed 10 bases and J shed 5 bases, with 17 bases lying between them. CDR3 coding DNA: TGTGCCACTCAGGTACAGGGAATGGAGACCCAGTACTTC. Translating it yields CATQVQGMETQYF.

The chain carries TRBV12-3 or TRBV12-4 and TRBJ2-5, with a tentative D call TRBD1 (5 bases). The germline V and J ends were trimmed by 3 bases and 1 base, with 9 bases remaining between them. The CDR3 is made up of 14 amino acids. Written as DNA, the CDR3 is TGTGCCAGCAGTTTTTATGACAGCCAAGAGACCCAGTACTTC. Amino acids: CASSFYDSQETQYF.

The chain carries TRBV5-4 and TRBJ2-1; no clear D gene. Germline V gives CDR1 SGHNT, CDR2 YYREEE (reference sequence). Trimming cost V 0 bases and J 1 base, with 11 bases left between them. This CDR3 comprises 16 residues. Here the CDR3 reads CASSLAGELSYNEQFF. CDR3 DNA: TGTGCCAGCAGCTTGGCAGGAGAGTTGTCCTACAATGAGCAGTTCTTC. The full variable domain, rest sourced from reference TRBV5-4 and TRBJ2-1, is ETGVTQSPTHLIKTRGQQVTLRCSSQSGHNTVSWYQQALGQGPQFIFQYYREEENGRGNFPPRFSGLQFPNYSSELNVNALELDDSALYLCASSLAGELSYNEQFFGPGTRLTVL.

The V and J genes are TRBV5-1 and TRBJ2-3; TRBD2 matches 8 bases. The ends lost 7 bases at V and 4 bases at J; junction bases unmatched: 8. The CDR3 consists of 14 residues. The germline V gene has CDR1 SGHRS and CDR2 YFSETQ. The CDR3 coding sequence is TGCGCCAGCGCATGGCGGGAGGTCCCAGATACGCAGTATTTT. This translates into CASAWREVPDTQYF.

This clonotype has more than one count but fewer than ten. The chain is built from TRBV24-1 and TRBJ2-7; the match to TRBD1 covers 7 bases. Germline assignment: CDR1 KGHDR and CDR2 SFDVKD. J lost 5 bases, V lost 3 bases, and 9 bases had no gene match. The CDR3 consists of 15 residues. CDR3 bases: TGTGCCACCAGTGATACCGACAGGGTTGGCCACGAGCAGTACGTC. This gives the protein CATSDTDRVGHEQYV.

The chain employs TRBV4-1 and TRBJ1-4; D not resolved. The CDR3 sequence is 14 residues long. Germline CDR1 and CDR2: MGHRA and YSYEKL. V lost 0 bases, J lost 8 bases, and 10 bases lay in between. DNA of the CDR3: TGCGCCAGCAGCCAAGAGGTCAGAGGGGAAAAACTGTTTTTT. Amino acids: CASSQEVRGEKLFF.

Note on this clonotype: This could be a read error, since a much larger clone is one nucleotide away. The chain has TRBV7-2 and TRBJ2-3; D tentatively reads TRBD1 or TRBD2 (6 bases each). With 7 bases removed from V and 1 base from J, the gap between germline ends came to 21 bases. This CDR3 region has 17 residues. Germline V gives CDR1 SGHTA, CDR2 FQGNSA. This chain's CDR3 is CASKRGTRGPRTDTQYF. Written as DNA, the CDR3 is TGTGCCAGCAAAAGGGGGACTCGCGGCCCCCGCACAGATACGCAGTATTTT.

This clonotype was seen only a few times. The chain employs TRBV29-1 and TRBJ1-5; D is uncertain. V gave up 4 bases and J gave up 4 bases, with 8 bases separating them. Looked up from germline, CDR1 is SQVTM and CDR2 is ANQGSEA. CDR3 length equals 12 residues. CDR3 region: CSVASSNQPQHF. CDR3 coding DNA: TGCAGCGTTGCCTCGTCAAATCAGCCCCAGCATTTT.

The chain has TRBV28 and TRBJ1-4; D is undetermined. The germline V gene has CDR1 MDHEN and CDR2 SYDVKM. Trimming removed 5 bases from V and 4 bases from J, with 11 bases in between. This CDR3 has 14 amino acids. The CDR3 reads CASSQPVVNEKLFF. For the CDR3, the DNA is TGTGCCAGCAGTCAACCGGTGGTTAATGAAAAACTGTTTTTT. Full variable domain (missing parts from reference TRBV28 and TRBJ1-4): DVKVTQSSRYLVKRTGEKVFLECVQDMDHENMFWYRQDPGLGLRLIYFSYDVKMKEKGDIPEGYSVSREKKERFSLILESASTNQTSMYLCASSQPVVNEKLFFGSGTQLSVL.

This sequence joins TRBV28 and TRBJ2-1; 14 bases are shared with TRBD2. The CDR3 length is 16 residues. V gave up 5 bases and J gave up 11 bases; unmatched junction bases: 11. Germline CDR1 MDHEN, CDR2 SYDVKM. The CDR3 nucleotides read TGTGCCAGCAGTAGAACGGGACTAGCGGGAGTCGGGAAGCAGTTCTTC. Translation: CASSRTGLAGVGKQFF.